The clone carrying this T cell receptor beta chain has a count of ten or more. The antigen is undetermined. Uncontrolled infections, other autoimmune diseases, pregnancy or lactation led to exclusion of patients. The data stem from a study of T cells in Graves' hyperthyroidism and ophthalmopathy. It was RNA transcripts that yielded the amplified TCR beta CDR3 regions. First-round RT-PCR targeting the TCR CDR3 was performed with the HTBI primer set. TCRdb itself ran the multiplex PCR reads through MiXCR, one entry per CDR3 protein. Here the sample spans around 580,000 distinct CDR3 sequences, 16% being singletons. Regarding the study as a whole: The model foresaw ophthalmopathy a median around 6.4 months prior to onset. Most expanded thyroid clonotypes above 0.001 recurred in blood. Ophthalmopathy stood apart from stable hyperthyroidism in a 13 V-J model.

CDR3 length equals 14 residues. V was clipped by 3 bases and J by 7 bases; unmatched bases: 6. This sequence was found in a woman aged 18-29 years with Graves' hyperthyroidism. The gene calls are TRBV12-3 or TRBV12-4 and TRBJ1-5; 7 bases are shared with TRBD1. Sequencing was carried out using blood. The CDR3 DNA is TGTGCCAGCAGTTTTCAGGGGGTCAGACAGCCCCAGCATTTT. This codes for CASSFQGVRQPQHF.